This entry concerns a single T cell receptor (beta chain). Time point denoted: blood 4 weeks post-SBRT, at nephrectomy. The treatment: 15 Gy SBRT to primary tumor, nephrectomy 4 weeks later. Trimming cost V 3 bases and J 7 bases, with 12 bases left between them. The CDR3 runs to 14 residues. CDR1 SNHLY and CDR2 FYNNEI come from the germline V gene. Produced via immunoSEQ multiplex PCR; TCRdb's table is partial and in-frame only. The sample lists tens of thousands of clones, roughly nine tenths occurring once. These data originate in a study of radiation and T cells in renal cell carcinoma. V and J are TRBV2 and TRBJ2-2; no definite D call. This specimen consisted of blood, obtained from a patient whose treatment included radiotherapy and nephrectomy. The source is a woman in her 70s with renal cell carcinoma. The DNA of the CDR3 is TGTGCCAGCAGTGACAGAACCGTTTTCGGGGAGCTGTTTTTT. The encoded protein is CASSDRTVFGELFF. The variable domain in full, with the rest retrieved from reference TRBV2 and TRBJ2-2, is EPEVTQTPSHQVTQMGQEVILRCVPISNHLYFYWYRQILGQKVEFLVSFYNNEISEKSEIFDDQFSVERPDGSNFTLKIRSTKLEDSAMYFCASSDRTVFGELFFGEGSRLTVL.